These T cell receptor beta chains were read from a single sample in a study of technical replicates of blood from a few donors. TCRdb keeps only in-frame clones here, not all; method: immunoSEQ multiplex PCR. In the table there are about 76,000 clones, approximately 86% of which are singletons. The sample consisted of PBMCs. The receptors were sampled from a human donor in good health. Some clones in this sample may be carry-over from other donors' samples. Both conserved end residues are part of each CDR3. D genes are given only for firm matches. The size field is filled for only some rows; it gives once, few, many or a size class.

>TRBV5-4|TRBJ1-1|.|.
TGTGCCAGCAGCTTAGGAACAGGCACTGAAGCTTTCTTT
CASSLGTGTEAFF
>TRBV7-8|TRBJ2-2|.|.
TGTGCCAGCAGCTTCTACAGGAGCACCGGGGGGCTGTTTTTT
CASSFYRSTGGLFF
>TRBV4-3|TRBJ2-1|TRBD2|.
TGCGCCAGCAGCCAAGATCGAGCGGGAGCGTCCTACAATGAGCAGTTCTTC
CASSQDRAGASYNEQFF
>TRBV27|TRBJ2-7|TRBD2|.
TGTGCCAGCAGCCGACTAGCGGGAGGCTACGAGCAGTACTTC
CASSRLAGGYEQYF
>TRBV7-2|TRBJ2-2|.|.
TGTGCCAGCAGCTTAGTGCCGACTAGTAGTGCCGCCGGGGAGCTGTTTTTT
CASSLVPTSSAAGELFF
>TRBV18|TRBJ1-1|.|.
TGTGCCAGCTCATCGTTTAGTATGAACACTGAAGCTTTCTTT
CASSSFSMNTEAFF
>TRBV9|TRBJ2-7|TRBD1|.
TGTGCCAGCAGTCCGGGACAGGGTAATTCCTACGAGCAGTACTTC
CASSPGQGNSYEQYF
>TRBV6-5|TRBJ2-1|.|once
TGTGCCAGCAGTTACGGCGGGGATTCCTACAATGAGCAGTTCTTC
CASSYGGDSYNEQFF
>TRBV13|TRBJ2-1|.|.
TGTGCCAGCAGCTCGGGAGTCTCCTACAATGAGCAGTTCTTC
CASSSGVSYNEQFF
>TRBV2|TRBJ1-5|.|.
TGTGCCAGCAGTCCGGGCGGAGGGGTCAATCAGCCCCAGCATTTT
CASSPGGGVNQPQHF
>TRBV27|TRBJ1-1|TRBD1|.
TGTGCCACCCGCCGGGACAGGGAAATCCCTGAAGCTTTCTTT
CATRRDREIPEAFF
>TRBV5-1|TRBJ2-3|.|.
TGCGCCAGCAGCTTTGTGGGGGCTTCCACAGATGCGCAGTATTTT
CASSFVGASTDAQYF
>TRBV7-9|TRBJ2-2|TRBD2|once
TGTGCCAGCAGCTTGAAAGTGCGACTAGCGGGGATCACCGGGGAGCTGTTTTTT
CASSLKVRLAGITGELFF
>TRBV4-2|TRBJ2-7|.|.
TGTGCCAGCAGCCTTGGGCCTTCGACCTACGAGCAGTACTTC
CASSLGPSTYEQYF
>TRBV5-6|TRBJ2-7|TRBD1|.
TGTGCCAGCAGCTCTTTGGGGACAGGGGAAGACGAGCAGTACTTC
CASSSLGTGEDEQYF
>TRBV7-6|TRBJ1-3|TRBD1|medium-sized
TGTGCCAGCAGCTCCGAACAGGGGGCTTCTGGAAACACCATATATTTT
CASSSEQGASGNTIYF
>TRBV4-1|TRBJ1-2|TRBD1|.
TGCGCCAGCAGCCAAGATCGAACAGGGGAGTTTGGCGGCTACACCTTC
CASSQDRTGEFGGYTF
>TRBV7-2|TRBJ2-1|.|.
TGTGCCAGCAGCTCGCCCCGGGGGAGATTTGAGGAGCAGTTCTTC
CASSSPRGRFEEQFF
>TRBV7-9|TRBJ1-1|.|.
TGTGCCAGCAGCTTAAGCCCAGGGATAAACACTGAAGCTTTCTTT
CASSLSPGINTEAFF
>TRBV15|TRBJ2-1|.|.
TGTGCCACCAGCAGAGTTGGACTAGAGGGGGGAAATGAGCAGTTCTTC
CATSRVGLEGGNEQFF
>TRBV18|TRBJ1-1|.|.
TGTGCCAGCTCACCAAAAGACCGGCAGGCGAACACTGAAGCTTTCTTT
CASSPKDRQANTEAFF
>TRBV18|TRBJ1-1|.|.
TGTGCCAGCCAGACGCTTAGCTTAGGAGGAAACACTGAAGCTTTCTTT
CASQTLSLGGNTEAFF
>TRBV29-1|TRBJ2-5|TRBD2|.
TGCAGCGTTTCCGGACTAGCGGGGGTAGAGACCCAGTACTTC
CSVSGLAGVETQYF
>TRBV10-2|TRBJ2-7|.|.
TGCGCCAGCAAAATTCCGAGCTCCTACGAGCAGTACTTC
CASKIPSSYEQYF
>TRBV10-3|TRBJ1-6|.|.
TGTGCCATCAGTTTCACAGATACTAATTCACCCCTCCACTTT
CAISFTDTNSPLHF
>TRBV9|TRBJ2-2|.|.
TGTGCCAGCAGCGTAGCCCCCCAGGGTCGCACCGGGGAGCTGTTTTTT
CASSVAPQGRTGELFF
>TRBV5-5|TRBJ2-6|.|.
TGTGCCAGCAGCTTGGGACAGAGTGGGGCCAACGTCCTGACTTTC
CASSLGQSGANVLTF
>TRBV13|TRBJ2-1|TRBD2|.
TGTGCCAGCAGCTTAGGGACGGGGGGGCCATACAATGAGCAGTTCTTC
CASSLGTGGPYNEQFF